This T cell receptor beta chain was recovered during a study of cytomegalovirus exposure and HLA in healthy donors. In this sample, this clone turned up once. It was with 60 Vbeta and 13 Jbeta primers that the PCR ran. Repertoires were generated with immunoSEQ multiplex PCR, while TCRdb's copy carries only in-frame clones and drops some. The sample comprises approximately 110,000 clones, more than 60% of which are singletons, and 4.1% rests with the top ten. The CDR3 covers 18 residues. V shed 2 bases and J 2 bases; nucleotides not matched to a gene: 8. The germline V gene has CDR1 SGHAT and CDR2 FQNNGV.

The clonotype originates from a woman aged 40-49 years in good health and CMV-seronegative. The sample taken for sequencing was PBMCs. V is TRBV11-2 and J is TRBJ2-1, with TRBD1 identical over 11 bases. The CDR3 sequence: CASSLFIRDRGAYNEQFF. DNA for the CDR3: TGTGCCAGCAGCTTATTCATCCGGGACAGGGGGGCCTACAATGAGCAGTTCTTC.